This T cell receptor beta chain was sequenced during a study of T cell repertoires in cytomegalovirus infection. Study-wide background: Public TCR beta signature analysis indicated the presence of both CMV infection and matching HLA type. Study findings and constraints: The ex vivo response showed dominance by HLA-C-restricted CMV-specific TCR beta clonotypes. Cumulated frequencies of public TCR beta families served to identify carriers of CMV plus the relevant HLA.

A note on this clonotype: Its antigen remains unknown.

V was cut by 5 bases and J by 6 bases, with 11 bases left in between. Germline CDR1 is SEHNR and CDR2 is FQNEAQ (reference sequence). CDR3 length: 12 residues. A single record per CDR3 protein comes from TCRdb applying MiXCR to the reads. The sample has 230,000 or so distinct CDR3 sequences, over 15% seen once; the top ten hold around half. Sequencing was done on a sample of CD8+ T cells from PBMCs. This TCR was recovered from a human donor in good health (CMV status not recorded). Some clones in this sample may be carry-over from other donors' samples. V usage is TRBV7-9 and J usage is TRBJ2-7; D is undetermined. CDR3 sequence: CASSIGPGEQYF. CDR3 sequence (DNA): TGTGCCAGCAGCATAGGACCGGGCGAGCAGTACTTC.